What follows is one T cell receptor beta chain and its context. This specimen comes from a study of blood T cell repertoires in COVID-19. This CDR3 is built from 17 residues. The ends lost 4 bases at V and 7 bases at J; junction bases unmatched: 16. Per germline, CDR1 MDHEN and CDR2 SYDVKM. Generated by immunoSEQ multiplex PCR, the TCRdb table keeps only in-frame clones and is missing some. This repertoire shows tens of thousands of clones, roughly four fifths found once; its top ten account for 10%. The sequencing input was peripheral blood. The rearrangement links TRBV28 to TRBJ2-1; TRBD2 agrees at 7 bases. The source is a man in his sixties with acute or convalescent COVID-19. Written as DNA, the CDR3 is TGTGCCAGCAGTTCCCCTTTGGGAGCGGGAAAAGAAAATGAGCAGTTCTTC. Its protein is CASSSPLGAGKENEQFF.